What follows are 11 T cell receptor beta chains derived from one specimen sequenced in a study of T cell responses to AZD1222 COVID-19 vaccine. Repertoires were generated with immunoSEQ multiplex PCR, while TCRdb's copy carries only in-frame clones and drops some. The repertoire holds 200,000 or so clones, around 93% seen once, with 7.5% to 10% in the top ten. The sequencing here drew on peripheral blood, taken on day 0 of AZD1222 vaccination. Receptors originate from an adult in good health.

This clone was counted a single time. This chain links TRBV11-3 with TRBJ2-1, with a possible D match to TRBD2 (6 bases). The CDR3 contains 16 residues. Germline V gene data show CDR1 as SGHNT and CDR2 as YENEEA. Deletions cut 5 bases from V and 6 bases from J, with 20 bases between. The CDR3 DNA is TGTGCCAGCAGCGTGTCGGGACTGGGGACTGGCAATGAGCAGTTCTTC. This sequence encodes CASSVSGLGTGNEQFF.

This clone was picked up one time. V is TRBV27 and J is TRBJ2-1; perhaps TRBD1 as D (7 bases). Trimming cost V 3 bases and J 5 bases, with 14 bases left between them. The CDR3 has 15 amino acids. Germline V gene data show CDR1 as MNHEY and CDR2 as SMNVEV (reference sequence). The chain's CDR3 is CASSFRGVMDNEQFF. DNA for the CDR3: TGTGCCAGCAGTTTCAGGGGGGTAATGGACAATGAGCAGTTCTTC.

The table lists this clone with a count of one. The CDR3 region has the DNA TGTGCCAGCAGCTTAAGCGGCGGGCGCACCTACGAGCAGTACTTC. Translation: CASSLSGGRTYEQYF. V gene TRBV7-3 combines with J gene TRBJ2-7, with D maybe TRBD2 (5 bases). Trimming cost V 1 base and J 2 bases, with 12 bases left between them. CDR1 SGHTA and CDR2 FQGTGA come from the germline V gene. The CDR3 extends over 15 amino acids.

The CDR3 coding sequence is TGTGCCAGCAGTGAAACTTACGGATCCTACGAGCAGTACTTC. The encoded protein is CASSETYGSYEQYF. The V and J genes are TRBV6-1 and TRBJ2-7; D ambiguous. The CDR3 is 14 amino acids. Germline V gene lookup returns CDR1 MNHNS and CDR2 SASEGT. The V gene lost 2 bases and the J gene lost 1 base, with 9 bases spanning the gap.

The chain carries TRBV9 and TRBJ1-1; 8 bases fit TRBD1. In germline, CDR1 is SGDLS, CDR2 YYNGEE. The CDR3 extends over 15 amino acids. Unmatched junction bases numbered 15, after V lost 4 bases and J lost 10 bases. The CDR3 loop reads CASSPSRTGLFGAFF. In nucleotides, the CDR3 is TGTGCCAGCAGCCCCTCAAGGACAGGGTTATTCGGAGCTTTCTTT. Full variable domain (remainder filled in from reference TRBV9 and TRBJ1-1): DSGVTQTPKHLITATGQRVTLRCSPRSGDLSVYWYQQSLDQGLQFLIQYYNGEERAKGNILERFSAQQFPDLHSELNLSSLELGDSALYFCASSPSRTGLFGAFFGQGTRLTVV.

The chain joins TRBV5-1 to TRBJ2-3; D is tentatively TRBD1 or TRBD2 (5 bases each). V shed 1 base and J shed 0 bases, with 9 bases lying between them. The CDR3 runs to 15 residues. Germline-derived CDR1 and CDR2 are SGHRS and YFSETQ. The CDR3 is CASSLLRDSTDTQYF. For the CDR3, the DNA is TGCGCCAGCAGCTTGCTCCGGGACAGCACAGATACGCAGTATTTT.

V usage is TRBV19 and J usage is TRBJ2-3; the D gene could be TRBD1 or TRBD2 (5 bases each). V was shortened by 5 bases and J by 5 bases, with 17 bases between the two germline ends. CDR1 is LNHDA, CDR2 SQIVND, per germline (reference sequence). The CDR3 runs to 15 residues. The CDR3 reads CASSLSRDPVDTQYF. In DNA, the CDR3 is TGTGCCAGTAGTCTCTCCAGGGACCCGGTAGATACGCAGTATTTT.

This clone was counted only a few times. In the same sample, other DNA sequences code for this CDR3. The chain has TRBV19 and TRBJ2-2; possible D gene TRBD1, 8 bases. V gave up 5 bases and J gave up 6 bases, with 13 bases separating them. This CDR3 is 14 amino acids long. Germline V lookup: CDR1 LNHDA, CDR2 SQIVND (reference sequence). The CDR3 spells CASSVTGGAGELFF. The DNA for the CDR3 is TGTGCCAGTAGTGTCACAGGGGGGGCCGGGGAGCTGTTTTTT. Supplemented by reference TRBV19 and TRBJ2-2, the full variable domain reads DGGITQSPKYLFRKEGQNVTLSCEQNLNHDAMYWYRQDPGQGLRLIYYSQIVNDFQKGDIAEGYSVSREKKESFPLTVTSAQKNPTAFYLCASSVTGGAGELFFGEGSRLTVL.

This chain joins TRBV5-1 and TRBJ2-3; D unclear. Germline V gene sequence: CDR1 SGHRS, CDR2 YFSETQ. Between the trimmed V and J ends, which lost 9 bases and 5 bases, there was a span of 13 bases. CDR3 length: 12 residues. CDR3 sequence (DNA): TGCGCCAACACACGGCGGAGAGATACGCAGTATTTT. This codes for CANTRRRDTQYF.

Of note for this clone: Compared with germline, one end of the junction differs, possibly owing to a read error. The chain joins TRBV7-7 to TRBJ2-7; no firm D call. CDR1 and CDR2 (germline): SSHAT, FNYEAQ (reference sequence). The CDR3 contains 13 residues. The CDR3, as DNA: TGTGCTAGCAGCCCCGGGCACACCTACGAGCAGTACTTC. Its protein product is CASSPGHTYEQYF.

The V call is TRBV21-1, the J call TRBJ2-7; TRBD2, as called in the table, went unchecked against the DNA. TRBV21-1 is termed a pseudogene. The CDR3 runs to 17 residues. The CDR3 is CASSKLVARSSTYEQYF. The CDR3 nucleotides are TGTGCCAGCAGCAAATTGGTAGCGCGATCTTCGACCTACGAGCAGTACTTC.